The 9 T cell receptor beta chains below were found in one sample sequenced in a study of shared clonotypes between healthy human individuals. The assay was immunoSEQ multiplex PCR, and TCRdb's table has in-frame clones only and misses some. The sample shows under 2.5 million clones, 85% to 95% of them seen only once. Sequenced material: naive CD4+ T cells from PBMCs. The subset is: CD45RA+ positively selected. These receptors all come from a man aged 18 to 29 in good health. Some clones in this sample may be carry-over from other donors' samples.

About this clone: Other nucleotide sequences from this sample produce the same CDR3. V usage is TRBV9 and J usage is TRBJ1-1; D possibly corresponds to TRBD1 (5 bases). The CDR3 spans 13 residues. With 3 bases removed from V and 0 bases from J, the gap between germline ends came to 6 bases. CDR1 is SGDLS and CDR2 is YYNGEE in the germline V gene. The CDR3 nucleotides read TGTGCCAGCAGCGCCAGGGTGAACACTGAAGCTTTCTTT. As protein: CASSARVNTEAFF.

The gene calls are TRBV5-4 and TRBJ2-5, with 7 bases identical to TRBD2. The germline gives CDR1 SGHNT, CDR2 YYREEE (reference sequence). The CDR3 is made up of 12 amino acids. Trimming took 3 bases from V and 5 from J; bases not matched to a gene: 1. The CDR3 region is CASSWGGETQYF. The CDR3 DNA follows: TGTGCCAGCAGCTGGGGGGGGGAGACCCAGTACTTC.

This clone was observed a single time. The rearrangement uses TRBV4-1 and TRBJ2-1; the match to TRBD2 covers 8 bases. CDR1 is MGHRA and CDR2 is YSYEKL in the germline V gene. Trimming took 4 bases from V and 4 from J; bases not matched to a gene: 6. There are 15 residues in the CDR3. The DNA for the CDR3 is TGCGCCAGCAGCCCAGGGGTAGCGGGATACAATGAGCAGTTCTTC. Its translation is CASSPGVAGYNEQFF.

V gene TRBV27 combines with J gene TRBJ2-3; D may be TRBD2 (5 bases). CDR3 length: 16 residues. The germline CDR1 and CDR2 sequences are MNHEY and SMNVEV (reference sequence). The V gene lost 5 bases and the J gene lost 0 bases, with 15 bases spanning the gap. CDR3 DNA sequence: TGTGCCAGCAGTATGCTACTAGAGTCCAGCACAGATACGCAGTATTTT. The encoded protein is CASSMLLESSTDTQYF.

The V and J genes are TRBV27 and TRBJ2-1; D unresolved. The V gene's germline CDR1 is MNHEY and CDR2 SMNVEV (reference sequence). The V end lost 9 bases, the J end lost 8 bases, and 17 bases lay between the germline ends. The CDR3 is made up of 13 amino acids. CDR3 coding DNA: TGTGCCAGTCACCAATCGACCCGGGATGAGCAGTTCTTC. Amino acid sequence: CASHQSTRDEQFF.

The V and J genes are TRBV28 and TRBJ2-7; either TRBD1 or TRBD2 may fit D (7 bases each). The CDR3 consists of 16 residues. The V gene's germline CDR1 is MDHEN and CDR2 SYDVKM. V was clipped by 7 bases and J by 0 bases, with 19 bases between them. For the CDR3, the DNA is TGTGCCAGCATCGAGGGAGGGGGCGCAAGCTCCTACGAGCAGTACTTC. This translates into CASIEGGGASSYEQYF.

The chain carries TRBV6-5 and TRBJ2-4, with D possibly TRBD1 on 6 matching bases. V lost 5 bases to trimming and J lost 0 bases, with 11 bases between them. Germline loops: CDR1 MNHEY, CDR2 SVGAGI. The CDR3 sequence is 15 residues long. CDR3 in amino acids: CASSRTALAKNIQYF. The DNA for the CDR3 is TGTGCCAGCAGTCGGACAGCTCTAGCCAAAAACATTCAGTACTTC.

This clone showed up just once. This rearrangement joins TRBV27 to TRBJ2-7; 7 bases agree with TRBD1. CDR1 MNHEY and CDR2 SMNVEV come from the germline V gene (reference sequence). The CDR3 loop spans 14 amino acids. The trim removed 7 bases at V and 1 base at J, leaving 7 bases unmatched. The CDR3 region is CASKSGTVSYEQYF. CDR3 nucleotides: TGTGCCAGCAAATCGGGGACAGTATCCTACGAGCAGTACTTC.

The rearrangement uses TRBV19 and TRBJ2-6; 8 bases map to TRBD1. Germline V gene data show CDR1 as LNHDA and CDR2 as SQIVND (reference sequence). This CDR3 contains 14 residues. V dropped 5 bases and J dropped 8; count of bases not matched to a gene: 5. The CDR3 protein is CASSYRGTTNVLTF. CDR3 nucleotides: TGTGCCAGTAGTTACAGGGGGACCACCAACGTCCTGACTTTC.